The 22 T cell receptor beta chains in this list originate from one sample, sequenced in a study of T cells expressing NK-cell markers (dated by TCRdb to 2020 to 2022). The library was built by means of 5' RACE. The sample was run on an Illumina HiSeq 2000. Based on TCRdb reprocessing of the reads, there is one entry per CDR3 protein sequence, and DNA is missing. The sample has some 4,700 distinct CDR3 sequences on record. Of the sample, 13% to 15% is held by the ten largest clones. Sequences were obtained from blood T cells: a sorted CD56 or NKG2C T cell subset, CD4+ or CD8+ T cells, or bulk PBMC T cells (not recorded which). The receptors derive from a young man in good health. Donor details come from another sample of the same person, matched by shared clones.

CDR3 in amino acids: CASSFRQGATAGELFF. V gene TRBV11-3 combines with J gene TRBJ2-2; checking the TCRdb D call of TRBD1 is not possible without DNA. The CDR3 spans 16 residues. Germline V gene sequence: CDR1 SGHNT, CDR2 YENEEA.

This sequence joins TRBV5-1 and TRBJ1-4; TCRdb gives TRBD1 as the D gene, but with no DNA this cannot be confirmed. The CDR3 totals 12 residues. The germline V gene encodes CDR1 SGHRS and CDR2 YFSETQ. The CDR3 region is CASRNDREKLFF.

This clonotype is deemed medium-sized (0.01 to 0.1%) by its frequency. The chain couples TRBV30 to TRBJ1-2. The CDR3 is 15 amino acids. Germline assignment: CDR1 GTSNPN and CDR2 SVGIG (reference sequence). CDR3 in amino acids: CARSLGEVANYGYTF.

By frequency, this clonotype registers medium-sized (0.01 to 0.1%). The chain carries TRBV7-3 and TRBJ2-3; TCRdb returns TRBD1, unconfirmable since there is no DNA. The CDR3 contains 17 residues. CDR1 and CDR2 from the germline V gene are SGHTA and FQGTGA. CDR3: CASSPLGRGHGTDTQYF.

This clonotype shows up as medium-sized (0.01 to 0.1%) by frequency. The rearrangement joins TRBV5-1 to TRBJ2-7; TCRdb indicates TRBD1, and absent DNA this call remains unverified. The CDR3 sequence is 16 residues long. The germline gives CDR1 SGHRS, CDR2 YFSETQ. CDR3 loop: CASSYGTGGASYEQYF.

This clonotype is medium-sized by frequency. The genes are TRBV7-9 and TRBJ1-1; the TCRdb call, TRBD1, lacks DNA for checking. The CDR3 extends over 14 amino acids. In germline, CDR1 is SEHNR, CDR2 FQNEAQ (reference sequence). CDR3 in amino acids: CASSQGERNTEAFF.

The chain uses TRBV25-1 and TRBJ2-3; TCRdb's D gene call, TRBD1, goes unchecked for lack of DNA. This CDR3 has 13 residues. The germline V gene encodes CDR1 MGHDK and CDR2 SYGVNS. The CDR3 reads CASSRGTADTQYF.

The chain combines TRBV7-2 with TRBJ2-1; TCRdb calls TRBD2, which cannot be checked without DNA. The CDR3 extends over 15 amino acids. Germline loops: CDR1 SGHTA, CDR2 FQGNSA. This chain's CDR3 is CASRAGRSSYNEQFF.

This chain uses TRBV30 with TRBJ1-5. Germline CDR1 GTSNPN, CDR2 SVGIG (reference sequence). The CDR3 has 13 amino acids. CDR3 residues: CAWSGGVDQPQHF.

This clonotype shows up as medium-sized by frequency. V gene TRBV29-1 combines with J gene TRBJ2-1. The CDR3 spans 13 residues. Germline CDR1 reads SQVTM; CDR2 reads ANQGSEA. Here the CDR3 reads CRVTGNSYNEQFF.

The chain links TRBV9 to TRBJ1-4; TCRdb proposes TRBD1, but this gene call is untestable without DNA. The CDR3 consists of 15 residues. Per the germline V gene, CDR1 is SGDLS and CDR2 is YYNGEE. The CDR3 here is CASSPHPLTDEKLFF.

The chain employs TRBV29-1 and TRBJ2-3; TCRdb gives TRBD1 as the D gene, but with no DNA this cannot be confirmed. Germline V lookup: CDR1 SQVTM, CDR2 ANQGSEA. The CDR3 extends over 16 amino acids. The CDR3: CSVEDPRTPHMDTQYF.

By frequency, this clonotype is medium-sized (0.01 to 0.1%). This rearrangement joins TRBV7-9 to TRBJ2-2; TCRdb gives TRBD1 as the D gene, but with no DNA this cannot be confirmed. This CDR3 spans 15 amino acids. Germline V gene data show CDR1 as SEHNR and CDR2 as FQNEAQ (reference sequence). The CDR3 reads CASSLRSGDTGELFF.

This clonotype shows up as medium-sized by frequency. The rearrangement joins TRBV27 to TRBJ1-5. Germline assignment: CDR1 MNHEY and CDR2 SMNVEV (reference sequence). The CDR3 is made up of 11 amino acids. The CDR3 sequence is CASSLSQPQHF.

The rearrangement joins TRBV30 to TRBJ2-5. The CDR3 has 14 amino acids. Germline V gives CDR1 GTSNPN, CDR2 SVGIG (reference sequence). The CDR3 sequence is CAWSVQSMEKTQYF.

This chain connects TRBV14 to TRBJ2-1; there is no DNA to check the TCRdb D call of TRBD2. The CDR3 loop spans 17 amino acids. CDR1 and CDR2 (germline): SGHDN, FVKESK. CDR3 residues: CASSQGFGGRAENEQFF.

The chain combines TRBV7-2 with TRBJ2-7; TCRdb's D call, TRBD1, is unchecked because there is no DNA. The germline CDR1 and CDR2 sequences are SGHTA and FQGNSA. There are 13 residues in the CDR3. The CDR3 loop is CASSTRTGNEQYF.

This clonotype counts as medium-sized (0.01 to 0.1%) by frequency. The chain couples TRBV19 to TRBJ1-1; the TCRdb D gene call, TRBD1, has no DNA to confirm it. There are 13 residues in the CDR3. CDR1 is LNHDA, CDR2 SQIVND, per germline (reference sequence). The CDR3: CASSLGARTEAFF.

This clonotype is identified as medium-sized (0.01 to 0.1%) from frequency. The CDR3: CASSLSLATGLTWGWNEQFF. The V gene is TRBV5-1, the J gene TRBJ2-1; checking the TCRdb D call of TRBD1 is not possible without DNA. CDR3 length: 20 amino acids. Germline V gives CDR1 SGHRS, CDR2 YFSETQ.

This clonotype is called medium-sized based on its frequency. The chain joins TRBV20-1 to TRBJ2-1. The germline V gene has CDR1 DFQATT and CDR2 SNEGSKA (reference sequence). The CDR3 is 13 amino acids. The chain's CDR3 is CSARRANYNEQFF.

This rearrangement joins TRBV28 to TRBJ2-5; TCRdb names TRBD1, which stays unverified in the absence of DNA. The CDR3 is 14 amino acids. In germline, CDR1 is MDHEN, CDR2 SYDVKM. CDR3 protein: CASSLVAPRETQYF.

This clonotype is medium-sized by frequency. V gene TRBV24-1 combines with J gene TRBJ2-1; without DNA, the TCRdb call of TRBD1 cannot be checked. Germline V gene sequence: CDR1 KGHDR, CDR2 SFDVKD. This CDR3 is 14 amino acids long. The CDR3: CATSPGTDYNEQFF.